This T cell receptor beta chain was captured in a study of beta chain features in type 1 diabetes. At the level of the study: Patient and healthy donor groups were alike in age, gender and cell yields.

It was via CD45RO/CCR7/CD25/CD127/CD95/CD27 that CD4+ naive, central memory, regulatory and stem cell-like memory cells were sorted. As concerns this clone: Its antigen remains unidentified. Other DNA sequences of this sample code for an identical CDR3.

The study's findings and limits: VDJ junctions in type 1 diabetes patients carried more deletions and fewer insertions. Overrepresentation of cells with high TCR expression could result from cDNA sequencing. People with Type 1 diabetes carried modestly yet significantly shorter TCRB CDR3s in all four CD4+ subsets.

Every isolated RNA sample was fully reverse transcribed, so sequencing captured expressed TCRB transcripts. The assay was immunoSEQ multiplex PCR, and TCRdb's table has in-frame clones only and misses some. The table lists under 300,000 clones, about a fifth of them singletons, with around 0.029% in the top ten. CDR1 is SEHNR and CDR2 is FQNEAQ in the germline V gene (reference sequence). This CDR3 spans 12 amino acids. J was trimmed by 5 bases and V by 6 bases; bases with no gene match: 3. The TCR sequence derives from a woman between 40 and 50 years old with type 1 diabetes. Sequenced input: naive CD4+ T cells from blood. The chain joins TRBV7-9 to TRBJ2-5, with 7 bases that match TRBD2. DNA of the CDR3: TGTGCCAGCAGTGGGGGGGAGGAGACCCAGTACTTC. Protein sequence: CASSGGEETQYF.